The entry below describes one T cell receptor (beta chain). Its antigen has not been determined. Per-base qualities were not stored, and no clone one base away is much larger. The data are from a study of identical twins (dated by TCRdb to about 2016). Concerning the study at large: To test whether fetal clonotypes persist, this study deep-sequenced TCR alpha and beta repertoires from monozygotic twins, from unrelated adults of various ages, and from cord blood. To rule out contamination, replicate twin experiments were performed at different times with different library preparation protocols. What the study reported, not specific to this receptor: Out-of-frame TCR alpha sequences shared between twins showed an excess of low generation-probability sequences compared with coincidental sharing between unrelated individuals. In monozygotic twins, out-of-frame TCR alpha sharing was systematically underestimated by recombination models, although the models agreed with sharing between unrelated individuals. Zero-insertion analyses could be partly confounded by invariant T cells such as MAIT and iNKT, though diverse VJ usage argued against such confounding for most clonotypes. The excess sharing between twins in beta out-of-frame sequences was weaker because fewer shared sequences reduced the signal-to-noise ratio. Because the same donors could not be followed over many years, the conclusions relied on cross-sectional statistical analysis. Abundant cord blood beta clonotypes had fewer insertions, young adult naive repertoires showed a similar but weaker trend, and memory repertoires showed no such trend.

Every donor was a healthy Caucasian. The twin cohort consisted of three pairs of female monozygotic twins, all aged about 18 to 29 years. Peripheral blood mononuclear cells were used as the source from which RNA for TCR libraries was isolated. Trimming leaves V shorter by 3 bases and J shorter by 2 bases, with the junction holding 8 bases beyond the gene matches. Taken from cysteine to phenylalanine, the CDR3 has 16 residues. Of the read, only the CDR3 DNA is kept; its 48 bases are in frame from base 1. CDR1 and CDR2 were assigned from the germline V gene (reference sequence) as LGHDT and YNNKEL. The library was produced with 5' RACE. TCRdb lists the instrument as Illumina HiSeq 2000. A universal primer binding site was introduced by template switching, and a unique molecular identifier was present in the final cDNA, enabling accurate counting of TCR cDNA molecules. First-strand cDNA for TCR alpha and beta chains was synthesized from specific primers in the conserved constant-segment region. To control for contamination, every cDNA library was double barcoded, receiving both a SMART-Mk sample barcode and Illumina barcodes. TruSeq adapter sequences along with Illumina sample barcodes were introduced in two successive PCR steps. The TCR alpha and beta cDNA libraries were sequenced on the Illumina HiSeq platform using custom primers. The study's processing was this. MiGEC was used to process raw reads and extract unique molecular identifiers, and MiXCR was used to find CDR3 positions. For each individual, recombination models were inferred using an EM algorithm with the repgenHMM and IGoR tools. Shared clonotypes were analyzed with the tcR package in R, and sharing was normalized by the product of cloneset sizes. To study raw recombination free of thymic and clonal selection effects, out-of-frame nonproductive sequences were analyzed. TCRdb itself trimmed the public reads at Q25 with fastp, ran MiXCR and retained productive beta chains. Every entry covers one CDR3 protein and lists the most common genes and DNA from its rows. These V and J calls rely on TCRdb rather than the paper's analysis. The sample table shows hundreds of thousands of distinct CDR3 sequences, and 18% are seen once. The ten largest clonotypes hold around 14% of the sample.

These data were also reused for a study on T cells expressing NK-cell markers. The second paper further reports: In sorted CD3+CD56+NKG2C+, CD3+CD56+NKG2C- and CD3+CD56-NKG2C+ T-cell subsets from several donors, TCR beta-chain repertoires were profiled. Seven of the eight sequenced donors were HCMV-seropositive and one was HCMV-seronegative. In several experiments an anti-gammadeltaTCR antibody was added to restrict sorting to alphabetaTCR-expressing T cells. In over 5 donors, the dominant CD3+CD56+NKG2C+ clonotypes were among the top 10 CD8+ clonotypes and accounted for about 1.0-7.5% of CD8+ T cells. Those dominant clonotypes were again the most abundant among CD3+CD56-NKG2C+ cells in four donors, at about 25-60.1%. It remained unclear whether the expanded NKG2C-expressing T cell clones were specific for HCMV antigens. The study sequenced eight donors, all healthy volunteers chosen at random: three men and five women. HCMV serostatus was determined by detecting HCMV-specific IgG in serum with a commercial ELISA kit. For six donors, bulk peripheral blood T-cell repertoires were also sequenced from unsorted PBMC. MIGEC was used to demultiplex reads and group the reads by UMI, and MiTCR was used to assemble and quantify clonotypes. Only TCR cDNA sequences supported by at least two reads were kept to exclude erroneous sequences. The tcR package was used for downstream repertoire analysis, and clonotypes were matched between fractions using CDR3 nucleotide sequence together with V segment. VDJmatch was used to annotate antigen specificity against VDJdb, with one amino acid substitution in CDR3 allowed.

The TCR originated in a woman aged 18-29 years in good health. What was sequenced was PBMCs. The rearrangement combines TRBV3-1 with TRBJ2-3, with TRBD1 identical over 7 junction bases. In nucleotides, the sequence is TGTGCCAGCAGCCAGGTGAAGACAGGGATCACAGATACGCAGTATTTT. The translation is CASSQVKTGITDTQYF.